These T cell receptor beta chains were read from a single sample in a study of shared clonotypes between healthy human individuals. Produced via immunoSEQ multiplex PCR; TCRdb's table is partial and in-frame only. The data contain fewer than 700,000 clones, 95% of them seen just once; the ten biggest clones take up about 0.11%. The specimen sequenced was naive CD8+ T cells sorted from blood. The receptors were sampled from a woman in her 30s in good health. The CDR3 runs from the conserved cysteine through the conserved F or W. The D gene is left open where the match is weak. Clone size is given for some rows only: seen once, a few or many times, or a class if the clone is expanded.

abundance,d_gene,v_gene,j_gene,CDR3nt,CDR3aa
few,-,TRBV27,TRBJ2-7,TGTGCCAGCAGTTTTGGACAGTCCTACGAGCAGTACTTC,CASSFGQSYEQYF
-,-,TRBV5-1,TRBJ2-3,TGCGCCAGCAGCGGCGGGCAAGGGACAGATACGCAGTATTTT,CASSGGQGTDTQYF
-,-,TRBV6-5,TRBJ2-7,TGTGCCAGCAGCCCAACCGGGACCCCCTACGAGCAGTACTTC,CASSPTGTPYEQYF
once,-,TRBV9,TRBJ1-2,TGTGCCAGCAGCTCCGTAGCGTATGGCTACACCTTC,CASSSVAYGYTF
-,-,TRBV5-1,TRBJ2-7,TGCGCCAGCAGCCCCCCCCTGAGCTCCTACGAGCAGTACTTC,CASSPPLSSYEQYF
-,TRBD2,TRBV13,TRBJ2-1,TGTGCCAGCAGCTCGGAAGCGGGAAGACCCTACAATGAGCAGTTCTTC,CASSSEAGRPYNEQFF
-,TRBD1,TRBV7-2,TRBJ2-2,TGTGCCAGCAGCCCGCCCGACAGGGACACCGGGGAGCTGTTTTTT,CASSPPDRDTGELFF
-,TRBD2,TRBV9,TRBJ2-5,TGTGCCAGCAGCGTAGCTACGATAGCGGGAGAAGATGAGACCCAGTACTTC,CASSVATIAGEDETQYF
-,TRBD2,TRBV27,TRBJ2-1,TGTGCCAGCACTCTATCGCTAGCGGCCTACAATGAGCAGTTCTTC,CASTLSLAAYNEQFF
-,TRBD1,TRBV28,TRBJ2-2,TGTGCCAGCAGTTTTTCGGACAGGGGGAACACCGGGGAGCTGTTTTTT,CASSFSDRGNTGELFF
once,-,TRBV4-1,TRBJ1-1,TGCGCCAGCAGCCAAGCGACCACTGAAGCTTTCTTT,CASSQATTEAFF
-,TRBD2,TRBV6-5,TRBJ2-7,TGTGCCAGCAGTTCCCCTAGCGGGAGGGCCTCCGAGCAGTACTTC,CASSSPSGRASEQYF
-,TRBD2,TRBV29-1,TRBJ2-1,TGCAGCGTTGAAAAACTAGCGGACTACAATGAGCAGTTCTTC,CSVEKLADYNEQFF
-,-,TRBV11-2,TRBJ2-2,TGTGCCAGCAGCTTACTCCAGAACACCGGGGAGCTGTTTTTT,CASSLLQNTGELFF